These 20 T cell receptor beta chains were sequenced from one sample in a study of cytomegalovirus exposure and HLA in healthy donors (dated by TCRdb to the late 2010s). The library was generated by the immunoSEQ multiplex PCR assay. For the multiplex PCR, a mixture combining 60 forward primers for TCR Vbeta segments and 13 reverse primers for TCR Jbeta segments was used. TCRdb carries this immuneACCESS record with in-frame sequences only. Its versions omit some clonotypes, under half of them owing to an unresolved V gene in the studies checked, with the rest unexplained. This sample has some 200,000 clones in its table, and more than 65% of those were observed once. The top ten clones comprise less than 2% of the sample. The specimen was PBMCs. Receptors originate from a man over 45 in good health and CMV-seronegative.

The chain joins TRBV27 to TRBJ1-5; tentative D call: TRBD1 (6 bases). The CDR3 totals 15 residues. V was cut by 6 bases and J by 0 bases, with 12 bases left in between. Germline CDR1 reads MNHEY; CDR2 reads SMNVEV (reference sequence). This CDR3 reads CASSLDRYSNQPQHF. The CDR3 region has the DNA TGTGCCAGCAGCTTGGACAGATATAGCAATCAGCCCCAGCATTTT.

The gene calls are TRBV6-5 and TRBJ2-1; D remains ambiguous. Trimming removed 0 bases at V and 4 bases at J, with 4 bases between. This CDR3 has 13 amino acids. Germline CDR1 MNHEY, CDR2 SVGAGI. For the CDR3, the DNA is TGTGCCAGCAGTTACTCGGAGTACAATGAGCAGTTCTTC. It encodes CASSYSEYNEQFF.

V is TRBV15 and J is TRBJ1-2, with D possibly TRBD1 on 6 matching bases. Germline V gene lookup returns CDR1 LNHNV and CDR2 YYDKDF (reference sequence). The CDR3 runs to 14 residues. The V end was cut by 0 bases, the J end by 8 bases, with 13 bases between. The CDR3 coding sequence is TGTGCCACCAGCAGAGATCCTCTACAGGGAGGCTACACCTTC. Amino acid sequence: CATSRDPLQGGYTF.

The chain links TRBV19 to TRBJ1-2, with no clear D. The CDR3 runs to 15 residues. CDR1 LNHDA and CDR2 SQIVND come from the germline V gene (reference sequence). V lost 5 bases and J 5 bases, leaving 18 bases between the germline ends. The CDR3 reads CASSALRTGIYGYTF. The CDR3 DNA follows: TGTGCCAGTAGTGCACTTAGGACGGGAATATATGGCTACACCTTC.

This clone was counted once. This chain connects TRBV5-1 to TRBJ2-7; tentatively, D is TRBD2 (6 bases). V lost 5 bases, J lost 0 bases, and 15 bases lay in between. The CDR3 totals 15 residues. Germline V gene data show CDR1 as SGHRS and CDR2 as YFSETQ. CDR3 nucleotides: TGCGCCAGCAGATGGGACTTCCTTCCCTCCTACGAGCAGTACTTC. This translates into CASRWDFLPSYEQYF.

This clone was seen a few times. The CDR3 sequence: CASRVNRNQPQHF. DNA of the CDR3: TGTGCCAGCAGAGTAAATCGGAATCAGCCCCAGCATTTT. This chain connects TRBV28 to TRBJ1-5; D not certain. CDR1 MDHEN and CDR2 SYDVKM come from the germline V gene. The CDR3 is 13 amino acids. Trimming took 6 bases from V and 4 from J, leaving 10 bases between them.

This chain uses TRBV4-2 with TRBJ1-2, with 9 bases lining up with TRBD1. This CDR3 is built from 16 residues. From germline, CDR1 is LGHNA and CDR2 YNFKEQ. V dropped 4 bases and J dropped 8; count of bases not matched to a gene: 14. The chain's CDR3 is CASSRRTGDETGGYTF. CDR3 nucleotide sequence: TGTGCCAGCAGCCGTCGGACAGGGGACGAAACTGGGGGCTACACCTTC.

The V and J genes are TRBV19 and TRBJ2-2, with D possibly being TRBD2 (5 bases). This CDR3 has 15 residues. Germline V CDR1 and CDR2: LNHDA, SQIVND (reference sequence). V was pared by 3 bases and J by 0 bases, with 8 bases between. CDR3 bases: TGTGCCAGTAGTATCACGGGGTCGAACACCGGGGAGCTGTTTTTT. It yields the protein CASSITGSNTGELFF.

This sequence joins TRBV27 and TRBJ1-5; 7 bases agree with TRBD1. The CDR3 spans 16 residues. Trimming took 6 bases from V and 0 from J; bases not matched to a gene: 8. Per germline, CDR1 MNHEY and CDR2 SMNVEV (reference sequence). The CDR3 is CASRARTGDSNQPQHF. The DNA of the CDR3 is TGTGCCAGCAGGGCCCGGACAGGTGATAGCAATCAGCCCCAGCATTTT.

The sample holds one count of this clone. This chain uses TRBV7-2 with TRBJ1-5, with TRBD1 matching 7 bases. The CDR3 spans 17 residues. The germline V gene encodes CDR1 SGHTA and CDR2 FQGNSA. With V trimmed by 0 bases and J by 0 bases, 5 bases remained unmatched. The CDR3 region has the DNA TGTGCCAGCAGCTTAGCAGGGGGCCTCGGTAGCAATCAGCCCCAGCATTTT. The encoded protein is CASSLAGGLGSNQPQHF.

This clone was found a few times. The chain uses TRBV5-4 and TRBJ2-2; TRBD1 agrees at 7 bases. The germline CDR1 and CDR2 sequences are SGHNT and YYREEE (reference sequence). This CDR3 is 14 amino acids long. V was pared by 0 bases and J by 6 bases, with 2 bases of the junction left unmatched. CDR3 nucleotide sequence: TGTGCCAGCAGCTTGGGACAGGGCCCCGGGGAGCTGTTTTTT. Translating it yields CASSLGQGPGELFF. The full variable domain, with the rest looked up from reference TRBV5-4 and TRBJ2-2, is ETGVTQSPTHLIKTRGQQVTLRCSSQSGHNTVSWYQQALGQGPQFIFQYYREEENGRGNFPPRFSGLQFPNYSSELNVNALELDDSALYLCASSLGQGPGELFFGEGSRLTVL.

V usage is TRBV27 and J usage is TRBJ1-1; TRBD1 is a possible D gene (6 bases). V was trimmed by 6 bases and J by 5 bases, leaving 22 bases between them. Germline V lookup: CDR1 MNHEY, CDR2 SMNVEV (reference sequence). The CDR3 length is 16 residues. The CDR3 is CASRPEGGLGYTEAFF. The CDR3 bases are TGTGCCAGCAGACCAGAGGGGGGGCTAGGTTATACTGAAGCTTTCTTT.

This chain connects TRBV11-1 to TRBJ2-3; 11 bases line up with TRBD1. Trimming at V came to 4 bases and at J to 2 bases, leaving 5 bases not matched to a gene. The CDR3 is made up of 16 amino acids. Per germline, CDR1 SGHAT and CDR2 FQDESV (reference sequence). The CDR3 nucleotides read TGTGCCAGCAGCTCCCGGGACAGGGGGATCACAGATACGCAGTATTTT. It codes for CASSSRDRGITDTQYF.

The rearrangement uses TRBV30 and TRBJ2-1; D is possibly TRBD2 (5 bases). V was cut by 5 bases and J by 0 bases, with 8 bases left in between. The CDR3 totals 13 residues. Germline lookup yields CDR1 GTSNPN and CDR2 SVGIG (reference sequence). The CDR3 region is CAWGESSYNEQFF. The CDR3 coding sequence is TGTGCCTGGGGGGAGAGCTCCTACAATGAGCAGTTCTTC.

The chain employs TRBV19 and TRBJ2-7, with 9 bases lining up with TRBD1. CDR3 length: 15 amino acids. J was trimmed by 3 bases and V by 1 base; bases with no gene match: 4. Germline V gene data show CDR1 as LNHDA and CDR2 as SQIVND (reference sequence). The CDR3 region has the DNA TGTGCCAGTAGTATAGCCACAGGGGGCATCTACGAGCAGTACTTC. This sequence encodes CASSIATGGIYEQYF.

With respect to this clone: The junction and the germline gene differ at one end; a read error may be behind it. The chain uses TRBV9 and TRBJ2-7; a weak D match, TRBD1 (5 bases). The germline gives CDR1 SGDLS, CDR2 YYNGEE. The length of the CDR3 is 15 residues. This CDR3 reads CASSVLDSLSYEQCF. The DNA for the CDR3 is TGTGCCAGCAGCGTACTCGACAGTCTATCCTACGAGCAGTGCTTC.

The CDR3 region is CASSSRGDQETQYF. The DNA of the CDR3 is TGTGCCAGCAGCTCACGGGGGGACCAAGAGACCCAGTACTTC. The chain employs TRBV5-8 and TRBJ2-5; 7 bases are a match to TRBD2. Germline trimming cut 3 bases from V and 0 bases from J; bases unmatched to any gene: 2. This CDR3 has 14 amino acids. Germline CDR1 reads SGHTS; CDR2 reads YDEGEE.

The genes are TRBV6-6 and TRBJ2-7; 11 positions agree with TRBD1. V lost 6 bases, J lost 3 bases, and 7 bases stayed unmatched. The CDR3 runs to 15 residues. CDR1 and CDR2 from the germline V gene are MNHNY and SVGAGI (reference sequence). For the CDR3, the DNA is TGTGCCAGCAGGTCCGGGACAGGGGGTTTCTACGAGCAGTACTTC. This encodes CASRSGTGGFYEQYF.

The chain combines TRBV5-1 with TRBJ2-5; TRBD1 matches 9 bases. CDR1 and CDR2 (germline): SGHRS, YFSETQ. The CDR3 loop spans 16 amino acids. V lost 4 bases to trimming and J lost 0 bases; unmatched junction nucleotides: 7. CDR3 in amino acids: CASSHNRGPYQETQYF. CDR3 sequence (DNA): TGCGCCAGCAGCCACAACAGGGGGCCGTACCAAGAGACCCAGTACTTC.

This clone was seen only a few times. Distinct nucleotide sequences in the sample also encode this CDR3. The rearrangement uses TRBV6-1 and TRBJ1-5, with 7 bases that match TRBD1. With 6 bases clipped from V and 9 bases from J, the junction kept 5 bases outside the gene matches. The germline gives CDR1 MNHNS, CDR2 SASEGT. This CDR3 spans 12 amino acids. The CDR3 nucleotides are TGTGCCAGCAGCAGGACAGGTTTGCCCCAGCATTTT. This codes for CASSRTGLPQHF.